This entry is about one T cell receptor (beta chain). The antigen is not known. The record originates from a study of T cell responses to AZD1222 COVID-19 vaccine. The V gene end was trimmed by 5 bases and the J gene end by 0 bases; junction bases not matched to a gene: 8. CDR1 and CDR2 (germline): SGHRS, YFSETQ. CDR3 length: 15 residues. Study outcomes and limitations: Targets within unmutated variant regions were reportedly found for nearly half of spike-specific TCRs. A rise in Spike-specific TCR breadth and depth followed two AZD1222 doses.

TCRdb's copy holds only in-frame clones and misses some; the assay was immunoSEQ multiplex PCR. This repertoire shows roughly 150,000 clones, 85% to 95% found once; its top ten account for about 1.6%. It was second doses at about 4 or about 12 weeks that were pooled. The specimen was peripheral blood, collected 28 days after the second AZD1222 dose. This rearrangement joins TRBV5-1 to TRBJ2-7; 7 nucleotides align to TRBD1. The clonotype comes from an adult who received the AZD1222 COVID-19 vaccine. CDR3 coding DNA: TGCGCCAGCAGAAGTCTCGGGACAGTCTCCTACGAGCAGTACTTC. Its translation is CASRSLGTVSYEQYF.